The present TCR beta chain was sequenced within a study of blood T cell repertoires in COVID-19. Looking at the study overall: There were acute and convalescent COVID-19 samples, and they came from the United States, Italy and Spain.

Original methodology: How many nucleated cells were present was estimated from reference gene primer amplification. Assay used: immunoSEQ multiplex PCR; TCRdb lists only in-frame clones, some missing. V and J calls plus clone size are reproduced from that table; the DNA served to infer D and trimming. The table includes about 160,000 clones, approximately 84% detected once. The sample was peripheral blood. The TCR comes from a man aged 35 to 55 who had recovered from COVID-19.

In DNA, the CDR3 is TGTGCCAGCAGCTTAGTGACAGGGACAGATACGCAGTATTTT. It specifies CASSLVTGTDTQYF. The rearrangement uses TRBV7-9 and TRBJ2-3, with TRBD1 matching 7 bases. The V segment lost 1 base and the J segment 3 bases; nucleotides outside the gene matches: 1. The CDR3 length is 14 residues. CDR1 is SEHNR and CDR2 is FQNEAQ in the germline V gene (reference sequence).